These 8 T cell receptor beta chains were sequenced from one sample in a study of CD8 T cells in Susac syndrome. With random hexamers, about 0.45 to 1 ug RNA was reverse transcribed. One entry per CDR3 protein results from TCRdb running MiXCR on the immunoSEQ multiplex PCR reads. The sample lists about 210,000 distinct CDR3 sequences, approximately 95% occurring once. The specimen was CD4+ T cells from PBMCs. The receptors here all came from a human donor with multiple sclerosis.

The chain uses TRBV20-1 and TRBJ1-1; no definite D call. The CDR3 contains 12 residues. Germline V gene lookup returns CDR1 DFQATT and CDR2 SNEGSKA (reference sequence). V was cut by 4 bases and J by 7 bases, with 13 bases left in between. DNA of the CDR3: TGCAGTGCTAAAGGGCGCAGGATTGAAGCTTTCTTT. Translated: CSAKGRRIEAFF.

This clonotype was counted a single time. The chain couples TRBV11-2 to TRBJ2-1; D gene unclear. Per germline, CDR1 SGHAT and CDR2 FQNNGV. The ends were cut back, 1 base at V and 1 base at J, with 14 bases in the middle. This CDR3 contains 17 residues. This chain's CDR3 is CASSLGLGLASYNEQFF. DNA for the CDR3: TGTGCCAGCAGCTTAGGGTTGGGCCTTGCTTCCTACAATGAGCAGTTCTTC. Variable domain in full (rest from reference TRBV11-2 and TRBJ2-1): EAGVAQSPRYKIIEKRQSVAFWCNPISGHATLYWYQQILGQGPKLLIQFQNNGVVDDSQLPKDRFSAERLKGVDSTLKIQPAKLEDSAVYLCASSLGLGLASYNEQFFGPGTRLTVL.

The chain recombines TRBV7-8 with TRBJ2-3, with D unresolved. The CDR3 covers 15 residues. V was trimmed by 1 base and J by 4 bases, leaving 12 bases between them. The germline V gene has CDR1 SGHVS and CDR2 FQNEAQ. CDR3: CASSLGVTGPDTQYF. Here the CDR3 DNA reads TGTGCCAGCAGCTTAGGGGTCACCGGGCCAGATACGCAGTATTTT.

The chain joins TRBV12-3 or TRBV12-4 to TRBJ1-5; D not resolved. The V end lost 3 bases, the J end lost 7 bases, and 19 bases lay between the germline ends. The CDR3 is 16 residues long. The CDR3 here is CASSLAGTTVNQPQHF. As DNA, the CDR3 is TGTGCCAGCAGTTTGGCAGGAACAACGGTGAACCAGCCCCAGCATTTT.

The gene calls are TRBV7-9 and TRBJ1-2, with D hard to call. CDR3 size: 11 residues. Germline V gene data show CDR1 as SEHNR and CDR2 as FQNEAQ (reference sequence). The V gene lost 3 bases and the J gene lost 8 bases, with 7 bases spanning the gap. In DNA, the CDR3 is TGTGCCAGCAGCTTCTCGTTGGGCTACACCTTC. This sequence encodes CASSFSLGYTF.

The V and J genes are TRBV18 and TRBJ1-2, with D unresolved. CDR1 and CDR2 (germline): KGHSH, LQKENI. The CDR3 is 13 residues long. V was trimmed by 3 bases and J by 1 base, leaving 6 bases between them. CDR3: CASSPKGNYGYTF. CDR3 nucleotides: TGTGCCAGCTCACCGAAGGGTAACTATGGCTACACCTTC.

The chain employs TRBV27 and TRBJ2-7; possibly TRBD1 for D (6 bases). Trimming pared 2 bases from V and 7 bases from J, leaving 9 bases between. The length of the CDR3 is 12 residues. Germline values: CDR1 MNHEY, CDR2 SMNVEV (reference sequence). CDR3 sequence: CASSLGRGEQYF. In DNA form, the CDR3 reads TGTGCCAGCAGTTTAGGCAGGGGAGAGCAGTACTTC.

This rearrangement joins TRBV3-1 to TRBJ2-1; 8 bases map to TRBD1. V was clipped by 1 base and J by 7 bases; unmatched bases: 15. Germline V gene lookup returns CDR1 LGHDT and CDR2 YNNKEL (reference sequence). This CDR3 contains 18 residues. CDR3: CASSQVLTRTGSPNEQFF. The CDR3 DNA reads TGTGCCAGCAGCCAAGTTCTGACTAGGACAGGGTCCCCGAATGAGCAGTTCTTC.